Listed below are T cell receptor beta chains from one sample, sequenced in a study of blood T cell repertoires in COVID-19. Libraries were prepared by immunoSEQ multiplex PCR; TCRdb keeps only in-frame clonotypes and omits some of them. The sample has approximately 98,000 clones; 60% to 85% are singletons. Sequencing input: peripheral blood. All receptors derive from a woman in her thirties or forties with acute or convalescent COVID-19. The CDR3 runs from the conserved cysteine through the conserved F or W. The order of the fields is D gene, V gene, clone size, CDR3 length, J gene, CDR3 DNA, CDR3 protein. A D gene is named only where the DNA matches it firmly. Clone size is stated in some rows and not others, as once, few, many or a class when expanded.

>TRBD1|TRBV9|-|20|TRBJ1-2
TGTGCCAGCAGCGACCGCCAGATGACAGGGCGTCCTCTAGCTAACTATGGCTACACCTTC
CASSDRQMTGRPLANYGYTF
>-|TRBV4-1|-|10|TRBJ1-5
TGCGCCAGCCCTTATCAGCCCCAGCATTTT
CASPYQPQHF
>-|TRBV5-6|few|14|TRBJ1-2
TGTGCCAGCAGCTTGGGGCAAAACAACTATGGCTACACCTTC
CASSLGQNNYGYTF
>TRBD1|TRBV30|-|13|TRBJ2-7
TGTGCCTGGCGTAAGACAGGGGGCTACGAGCAGTACTTC
CAWRKTGGYEQYF
>-|TRBV10-3|-|13|TRBJ2-2
TGTGCCACAAAAACAGAAAACACCGGGGAGCTGTTTTTT
CATKTENTGELFF
>-|TRBV27|-|13|TRBJ1-5
TGTGCCAGCAGTTTATCCTATAATCAGCCCCAGCATTTT
CASSLSYNQPQHF
>-|TRBV5-8|once|15|TRBJ2-2
TGTGCCAGCAGCCCGGGACTTCCCGGGACCGGGGAGCTGTTTTTT
CASSPGLPGTGELFF
>-|TRBV7-2|-|18|TRBJ2-3
TGTGCCAGCAGCTTAGAGGGTCGGAGGGGGCTAAGCACAGATACGCAGTATTTT
CASSLEGRRGLSTDTQYF
>-|TRBV14|-|14|TRBJ2-3
TGTGCCAGCAGCCGACTGACCCACCCAGATACGCAGTATTTT
CASSRLTHPDTQYF
>-|TRBV10-3|-|14|TRBJ2-5
TGTGCCATCAGGCCCTCTGATAGCGGAGAGACCCAGTACTTC
CAIRPSDSGETQYF
>TRBD2|TRBV3-1/TRBV3-2|-|17|TRBJ2-7
TGTGCCAGCAGCCAAGATCGGGGGGGAGCCCTCTCCTACGAGCAGTACTTC
CASSQDRGGALSYEQYF
>-|TRBV24-1|-|15|TRBJ2-2
TGTGCCACCAGTGATTCCAGGGGCCCCCCCGGGGAGCTGTTTTTT
CATSDSRGPPGELFF
>TRBD1|TRBV10-3|-|15|TRBJ2-1
TGTGCCATCAGGGGGGGACAGGGGGCGGTCAATGAGCAGTTCTTC
CAIRGGQGAVNEQFF
>TRBD1|TRBV6-5|-|13|TRBJ1-6
TGTGCCAGTTCGACAGGGGCGAGGTCACCCCTCCACTTT
CASSTGARSPLHF
>-|TRBV27|-|13|TRBJ2-1
TGTGCCAGCAGTCCAGCAGGGGCCAATGAGCAGTTCTTC
CASSPAGANEQFF
>TRBD2|TRBV2|once|15|TRBJ2-3
TGTGCCAGCAGTGAAGCTCGACTAGCCATGGATACGCAGTATTTT
CASSEARLAMDTQYF
>-|TRBV5-1|-|14|TRBJ2-3
TGCGCCAGCAGCCCCATGCGGGGAGAGGATACGCAGTATTTT
CASSPMRGEDTQYF
>TRBD2|TRBV7-9|-|16|TRBJ2-3
TGTGCCAGCAGCCCACCTCTGGGACTAGGATTAGATACGCAGTATTTT
CASSPPLGLGLDTQYF
>-|TRBV10-3|-|12|TRBJ1-5
TGTGCCATCAGTCAGGGTACTCAGCCCCAGCATTTT
CAISQGTQPQHF
>-|TRBV19|few|16|TRBJ1-3
TGTGCCAGTACCCCTGGTCGGGGGGGAGCTGGAAACACCATATATTTT
CASTPGRGGAGNTIYF
>TRBD2|TRBV14|once|13|TRBJ2-1
TGTGCCAGCAGCCTCCGACTAGCCGGTGAGCAGTTCTTC
CASSLRLAGEQFF
>-|TRBV2|-|15|TRBJ1-2
TGTGCCAGCAGTGCAAGGACTAGAGCTGACTATGGCTACACCTTC
CASSARTRADYGYTF
>-|TRBV12-3/TRBV12-4|-|12|TRBJ2-3
TGTGCCAGCAGCCCTTTCAGGGATACGCAGTATTTT
CASSPFRDTQYF
>-|TRBV9|once|14|TRBJ2-3
TGTGCCAGCAGCGTAGCGGAGCGCACAGATACGCAGTATTTT
CASSVAERTDTQYF
>-|TRBV18|-|14|TRBJ2-3
TGTGCCAGCTCACCACCGCTAGGCACAGATACGCAGTATTTT
CASSPPLGTDTQYF
>-|TRBV5-7|once|12|TRBJ1-5
TGTGCCAGCAGCTATACGGGGCAGCCCCAGCATTTT
CASSYTGQPQHF